The rows below give T cell receptor beta chains drawn from one sample of a study of T-cell memory formation after mild COVID-19. Each CDR3 protein is one row after TCRdb ran MiXCR on the 5' RACE reads. The sample includes 200,000 to 300,000 distinct CDR3 sequences, 16% seen only once; the top ten take approximately 20%. Sequenced material: PBMCs or a T cell subset sorted from them (not recorded which). These TCRs come from a man younger than 35 who had mild COVID-19 (a few samples of this study predate the infection). Cell type and time point are not known. The CDR3 runs from the conserved cysteine through the conserved F or W. Fields, in order: J gene, V gene, clone size, D gene, CDR3 DNA, CDR3 protein. D genes are given only for firm matches. A clone size is listed for some rows: how often the clone was seen (once, few, many), or a class if it is expanded.

>TRBJ2-2|TRBV5-1|few|.
TGCGCCAGCATGCCTGACAGGTTAAACACCGGGGAGCTGTTTTTT
CASMPDRLNTGELFF
>TRBJ2-1|TRBV6-5|many|.
TGTGCCAGCAGCTCAAGGTTGTACGGGTACAATGAGCAGTTCTTC
CASSSRLYGYNEQFF
>TRBJ2-2|TRBV7-8|.|.
TGTGCCAGCAGCTCGGACGGGGACACCGGGGAGCTGTTTTTT
CASSSDGDTGELFF
>TRBJ1-6|TRBV6-1|.|TRBD1
TGTGCCAGCAGTCATGACCTTACAGGGGAGAATTCACCCCTCCACTTT
CASSHDLTGENSPLHF
>TRBJ2-7|TRBV4-3|.|.
TGCGCCAGCAGCCACCCACGCGATGGGGGGTTCGGCGAGCAGTACTTC
CASSHPRDGGFGEQYF
>TRBJ1-1|TRBV5-1|.|.
TGCGCCAGCCAAAGTGATCCGAACACTGAAGCTTTCTTT
CASQSDPNTEAFF
>TRBJ1-1|TRBV20-1|many|.
TGCAGTGCTAGTGACGGATTCATGAACACTGAAGCTTTCTTT
CSASDGFMNTEAFF
>TRBJ1-5|TRBV7-2|few|.
TGTGCCAGCAGCTTATTCGCAGTACCTAATCAGCCCCAGCATTTT
CASSLFAVPNQPQHF
>TRBJ1-1|TRBV6-2/TRBV6-3|few|TRBD1
TGTGCCAGCAGTTTCAACGAAGGGGGCGATCCTTCTTTGCACACTGAAGCTTTCTTT
CASSFNEGGDPSLHTEAFF
>TRBJ2-2|TRBV29-1|.|.
TGCAGCGGAGGACAGCCGAACACCGGGGAGCTGTTTTTT
CSGGQPNTGELFF
>TRBJ1-2|TRBV20-1|many|.
TGCAGTGCCGATAGGGGCGCGAATGGCTACACCTTC
CSADRGANGYTF
>TRBJ2-6|TRBV20-1|.|.
TGCAGTGCTAGCCGCCGGTCGGGGGCTGGGGCCAACGTCCTGACTTTC
CSASRRSGAGANVLTF
>TRBJ1-2|TRBV6-1|.|.
TGTGCCAGCAGTGGTGGGGGAATTTTCTATGGCTACACCTTC
CASSGGGIFYGYTF
>TRBJ1-1|TRBV5-1|few|.
TGCGCCAGCAGCCCGGGGTCAGCGGTCACTGAAGCTTTCTTT
CASSPGSAVTEAFF
>TRBJ2-5|TRBV11-2|.|.
TGTGCCAGCAGCTTAGGCAGCGGGCCCTGGGGGACCCAGTACTTC
CASSLGSGPWGTQYF
>TRBJ1-4|TRBV27|.|.
TGTGCCAGCAGTCCTCATGGGGGCTATGAAAAACTGTTTTTT
CASSPHGGYEKLFF
>TRBJ1-5|TRBV7-6|.|.
TGTGCCAGCAGCTCACAAGAAAATCAGCCCCAGCATTTT
CASSSQENQPQHF
>TRBJ1-2|TRBV12-3/TRBV12-4|few|.
TGTGCCAGCAGAGCAGGGGATTATGGCTACACCTTC
CASRAGDYGYTF
>TRBJ2-3|TRBV2|.|.
TGTGCCAGCAGTGATGTTGCAGATACGCAGTATTTT
CASSDVADTQYF
>TRBJ1-1|TRBV6-2/TRBV6-3|.|.
TGTGCCAGCAGTACCGAGTCAGGCACTGAAGCTTTCTTT
CASSTESGTEAFF
>TRBJ1-2|TRBV4-3|.|TRBD1
TGCGCCAGCAGCCCGGGGGGACAGGGACTTTCGGGCTACACCTTC
CASSPGGQGLSGYTF
>TRBJ2-1|TRBV5-1|many|TRBD2
TGCGCCAGCAGCGTTCCTAGCGGGGGCTTGTACAATGAGCAGTTCTTC
CASSVPSGGLYNEQFF
>TRBJ2-7|TRBV14|.|TRBD1
TGTGCCAGCAGCCGGGACAGGGTTAGCTCCTACGAGCAGTACTTC
CASSRDRVSSYEQYF
>TRBJ1-1|TRBV5-1|few|TRBD1
TGCGCCAGCAGAGTGGACAGGTTGAACACTGAAGCTTTCTTT
CASRVDRLNTEAFF
>TRBJ2-1|TRBV30|.|.
TGTGCCTGGAGTAGTCTGTCTGAGCAGTTCTTC
CAWSSLSEQFF
>TRBJ2-3|TRBV5-6|.|.
TGTGCCAGCAGCTTCAGTCCTAGTATCAACACACGGGTATCGCAGTATTTT
CASSFSPSINTRVSQYF
>TRBJ2-7|TRBV9|.|.
TGTGCCAGCAGCGTAGATAACCGGCGACGGGAGCAGTACTTC
CASSVDNRRREQYF
>TRBJ2-3|TRBV12-3/TRBV12-4|.|.
TGTGCCAGCCATCCGGCGGACATCACAGATACGCAGTATTTT
CASHPADITDTQYF
>TRBJ2-7|TRBV6-2/TRBV6-3|.|.
TGTGCCAGCAGCGCTACAGGGCCAAGCTCCTACGAGCAGTACTTC
CASSATGPSSYEQYF
>TRBJ2-5|TRBV10-3|.|TRBD1
TGTGCCATCAGGAAACAGGGGGCATGGGAGACCCAGTACTTC
CAIRKQGAWETQYF
>TRBJ2-5|TRBV2|many|.
TGTGCCAGCAGCGTCCAAGAGACCCAGTACTTC
CASSVQETQYF
>TRBJ1-2|TRBV7-2|.|.
TGTGCCAGCAGCTTAGCGCAGGGGAGCTATGGCTACACCTTC
CASSLAQGSYGYTF
>TRBJ2-3|TRBV5-1|.|TRBD1
TGCGCCAGCAGCTTGGTGGGACAGGGCACAGATACGCAGTATTTT
CASSLVGQGTDTQYF